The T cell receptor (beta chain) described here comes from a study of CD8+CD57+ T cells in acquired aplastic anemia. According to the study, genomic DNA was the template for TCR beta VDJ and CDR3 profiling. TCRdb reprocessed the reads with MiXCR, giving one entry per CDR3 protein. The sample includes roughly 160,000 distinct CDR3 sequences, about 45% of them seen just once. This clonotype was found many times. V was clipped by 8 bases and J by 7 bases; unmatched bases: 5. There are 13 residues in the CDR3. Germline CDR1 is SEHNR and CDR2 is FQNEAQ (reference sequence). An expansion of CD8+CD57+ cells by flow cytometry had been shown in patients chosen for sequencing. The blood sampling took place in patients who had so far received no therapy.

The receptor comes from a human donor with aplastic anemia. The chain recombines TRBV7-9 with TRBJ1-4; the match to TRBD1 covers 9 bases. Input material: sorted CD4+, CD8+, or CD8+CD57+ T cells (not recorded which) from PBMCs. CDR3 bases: TGTGCCAGCTCGGGACAGGGTGGTGAAAAACTGTTTTTT. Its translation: CASSGQGGEKLFF.